The 30 T cell receptor beta chains in this list originate from one sample, sequenced in a study of OX40 agonist ivuxolimab in advanced cancers. Clones were read by immunoSEQ multiplex PCR, and TCRdb kept only the in-frame ones, dropping some. The table lists 55,000 to 75,000 clones, approximately 86% of them singletons. The sample was CD4+ or CD8+ T cells sorted from blood, taken in a trial of the OX40 agonist ivuxolimab. The source is an adult with an advanced solid tumor such as melanoma, head and neck, liver or kidney cancer.

This chain links TRBV5-6 with TRBJ1-3, with D unclear. V was cut by 0 bases and J by 4 bases, with 8 bases left in between. The CDR3 has 14 residues. Germline V CDR1 and CDR2: SGHDT, YYEEEE. The CDR3 reads CASSLAVRGNTIYF. The CDR3 DNA follows: TGTGCCAGCAGCTTGGCCGTGCGGGGAAACACCATATATTTT.

The V and J genes are TRBV4-1 and TRBJ1-5; the D gene is possibly TRBD1 (5 bases). This CDR3 contains 15 residues. Germline V gene lookup returns CDR1 MGHRA and CDR2 YSYEKL. The V end lost 0 bases, the J end lost 3 bases, and 9 bases lay between the germline ends. The DNA of the CDR3 is TGCGCCAGCAGCCAAGATCAGGGCCCCAATCAGCCCCAGCATTTT. The encoded protein is CASSQDQGPNQPQHF.

This chain connects TRBV7-9 to TRBJ2-7; TRBD2 matches at 9 bases. The germline V gene encodes CDR1 SEHNR and CDR2 FQNEAQ (reference sequence). J gave up 9 bases and V 5 bases, and 11 bases lay outside the gene matches. The CDR3 spans 14 residues. In DNA form, the CDR3 reads TGTGCCAGCAGCCCAAGGACTAGCGATTTGGTGCAGTACTTC. Its protein product is CASSPRTSDLVQYF.

The count of this clone is one. The chain employs TRBV7-9 and TRBJ2-5; D not resolved. There are 14 residues in the CDR3. Germline loops: CDR1 SEHNR, CDR2 FQNEAQ (reference sequence). With 1 base removed from V and 1 base from J, the gap between germline ends came to 7 bases. Written as DNA, the CDR3 is TGTGCCAGCAGCTTAGATAACAGCCAAGAGACCCAGTACTTC. This codes for CASSLDNSQETQYF. Full variable domain (missing parts from reference TRBV7-9 and TRBJ2-5): DTGVSQNPRHKITKRGQNVTFRCDPISEHNRLYWYRQTLGQGPEFLTYFQNEAQLEKSRLLSDRFSAERPKGSFSTLEIQRTEQGDSAMYLCASSLDNSQETQYFGPGTRLLVL.

In its sample, this clone was seen once. The same CDR3 is also encoded by other DNA sequences in this sample. The chain recombines TRBV10-3 with TRBJ2-1, with TRBD2 identical over 13 bases. Trimming cost V 7 bases and J 2 bases; bases outside gene matches: 2. The CDR3 runs to 15 residues. The germline V gene encodes CDR1 ENHRY and CDR2 SYGVKD. Here the CDR3 reads CAIKGTSGTYNEQFF. CDR3 in DNA: TGTGCCATCAAGGGGACTAGCGGGACCTACAATGAGCAGTTCTTC.

This chain joins TRBV6-1 and TRBJ2-7, with D possibly matching TRBD1 (6 bases). This CDR3 has 13 residues. Germline values: CDR1 MNHNS, CDR2 SASEGT. V lost 7 bases to trimming and J lost 4 bases, with 14 bases between them. This chain's CDR3 is CASNQDRRYEQYF. In nucleotides, the CDR3 is TGTGCCAGCAACCAGGACAGACGATACGAGCAGTACTTC.

The chain employs TRBV7-9 and TRBJ2-3, with 8 bases matching TRBD2. The germline gives CDR1 SEHNR, CDR2 FQNEAQ (reference sequence). V lost 1 base, J lost 5 bases, and 11 bases stayed unmatched. The CDR3 sequence is 17 residues long. The CDR3 is CASSLDLPGGHGDTQYF. The CDR3 DNA reads TGTGCCAGCAGCTTAGACCTCCCGGGGGGGCATGGAGATACGCAGTATTTT.

This clone showed up just a few times. V usage is TRBV5-1 and J usage is TRBJ1-1; 7 nucleotides match TRBD1. CDR1 and CDR2 (germline): SGHRS, YFSETQ. V shed 4 bases and J 7 bases; nucleotides not matched to a gene: 4. The CDR3 loop spans 12 amino acids. CDR3 bases: TGCGCCAGCAGCGTGGGACAGCATGAAGCTTTCTTT. Residues: CASSVGQHEAFF.

The V gene is TRBV6-1, the J gene TRBJ1-4; D gene uncertain. CDR1 MNHNS and CDR2 SASEGT come from the germline V gene. The V and J ends lost 6 bases and 7 bases respectively, with 6 bases between them. CDR3 length: 11 residues. The DNA of the CDR3 is TGTGCCAGCAGGGGAGTTGAAAAACTGTTTTTT. Encoded protein: CASRGVEKLFF.

The chain has TRBV28 and TRBJ2-3; 7 bases agree with TRBD2. The ends lost 5 bases at V and 2 bases at J; junction bases unmatched: 7. This CDR3 comprises 15 residues. CDR1 MDHEN and CDR2 SYDVKM come from the germline V gene. In DNA, the CDR3 is TGTGCCAGCAGTCCCGCGGGGGTTTCCACAGATACGCAGTATTTT. Its protein product is CASSPAGVSTDTQYF. The full variable domain, rest sourced from reference TRBV28 and TRBJ2-3, is DVKVTQSSRYLVKRTGEKVFLECVQDMDHENMFWYRQDPGLGLRLIYFSYDVKMKEKGDIPEGYSVSREKKERFSLILESASTNQTSMYLCASSPAGVSTDTQYFGPGTRLTVL.

The chain uses TRBV18 and TRBJ2-7; possibly TRBD2 for D (7 bases). Deletions cut 7 bases from V and 4 bases from J, with 26 bases between. This CDR3 contains 17 residues. Germline V lookup: CDR1 KGHSH, CDR2 LQKENI. This CDR3 is CASFTRGTPGRDYEQYF. The CDR3 bases are TGTGCCAGCTTCACCAGGGGCACTCCAGGGAGGGATTACGAGCAGTACTTC.

This clone has just a few counts. This chain uses TRBV6-5 with TRBJ2-7; 9 bases fit TRBD2. CDR1 MNHEY and CDR2 SVGAGI come from the germline V gene. This CDR3 is built from 15 residues. Trimming at V came to 6 bases and at J to 2 bases, leaving 8 bases not matched to a gene. CDR3 protein: CASSLGLAPTYEQYF. Here the CDR3 DNA reads TGTGCCAGCAGCCTCGGACTAGCGCCTACCTACGAGCAGTACTTC.

The V gene is TRBV5-1, the J gene TRBJ2-3; TRBD1 might be the D (6 bases). Germline V gene data show CDR1 as SGHRS and CDR2 as YFSETQ. The V end was cut by 7 bases, the J end by 0 bases, with 9 bases between. The CDR3 is 13 residues long. The CDR3 DNA sequence: TGCGCCAGCGGAACAGGGAGCACAGATACGCAGTATTTT. Its translation is CASGTGSTDTQYF.

The chain carries TRBV19 and TRBJ2-5, with TRBD1 identical over 7 bases. The CDR3 is made up of 15 amino acids. J gave up 5 bases and V 5 bases, and 11 bases lay outside the gene matches. In germline, CDR1 is LNHDA, CDR2 SQIVND (reference sequence). CDR3 sequence: CASSPPGTDRETQYF. The CDR3 DNA sequence: TGTGCCAGTAGTCCACCCGGGACAGATCGGGAGACCCAGTACTTC.

J is TRBJ2-2 and V is TRBV2, with 7 bases matching TRBD2. Germline CDR1 reads SNHLY; CDR2 reads FYNNEI. Germline trimming cut 3 bases from V and 3 bases from J; bases unmatched to any gene: 4. The CDR3 is 15 amino acids. This chain's CDR3 is CASSDVGGDTGELFF. The CDR3 DNA reads TGTGCCAGCAGTGATGTTGGGGGGGACACCGGGGAGCTGTTTTTT. Full variable domain (rest looked up from reference TRBV2 and TRBJ2-2): EPEVTQTPSHQVTQMGQEVILRCVPISNHLYFYWYRQILGQKVEFLVSFYNNEISEKSEIFDDQFSVERPDGSNFTLKIRSTKLEDSAMYFCASSDVGGDTGELFFGEGSRLTVL.

The chain links TRBV4-1 to TRBJ2-1; tentative D call: TRBD2 (5 bases). The CDR3 is made up of 18 amino acids. Deletions cut 2 bases from V and 4 bases from J, with 21 bases between. In germline, CDR1 is MGHRA, CDR2 YSYEKL. CDR3 region: CASSQLSGLLGGYNEQFF. The CDR3 DNA is TGCGCCAGCAGCCAACTTTCCGGACTTCTGGGTGGTTACAATGAGCAGTTCTTC.

The chain has TRBV28 and TRBJ2-1; 9 bases are shared with TRBD1. Germline V CDR1 and CDR2: MDHEN, SYDVKM. Losses at the gene ends were 5 bases for V and 14 bases for J; bases not matched to a gene: 19. CDR3 length equals 16 residues. CDR3 DNA: TGTGCCAGCAGTGCCTCACAACAGGGGGCGCGAGGGAGAGAGTTCTTC. It yields the protein CASSASQQGARGREFF.

By share, this clone ranks as medium-sized. The rearrangement uses TRBV5-4 and TRBJ1-1, with D hard to call. CDR3 length: 15 amino acids. The germline gives CDR1 SGHNT, CDR2 YYREEE (reference sequence). The V and J ends lost 4 bases and 1 base respectively, with 14 bases between them. CDR3 sequence (DNA): TGTGCCAGCAGCCTACCAGGTGCCTCGAACACTGAAGCTTTCTTT. This sequence encodes CASSLPGASNTEAFF.

V is TRBV28 and J is TRBJ2-7, with no clear D. The germline V gene encodes CDR1 MDHEN and CDR2 SYDVKM. V was cut by 3 bases and J by 3 bases, with 12 bases left in between. The CDR3 spans 14 residues. The CDR3 protein is CASSFWADNYEQYF. For the CDR3, the DNA is TGTGCCAGCAGTTTTTGGGCAGACAACTACGAGCAGTACTTC.

J is TRBJ1-2 and V is TRBV4-3, with D unclear. Trimming took off 4 bases at V and 2 bases at J, with 11 bases between the two ends. The CDR3 has 14 residues. The germline V gene has CDR1 LGHNA and CDR2 YSLEER. CDR3 coding DNA: TGCGCCAGCAGCCCGGGGAGCAGCAACTATGGCTACACCTTC. Residues: CASSPGSSNYGYTF.

This chain joins TRBV6-1 and TRBJ2-4; 9 bases map to TRBD2. This CDR3 contains 13 residues. Trimming at V came to 7 bases and at J to 7 bases, leaving 5 bases not matched to a gene. Germline CDR1 reads MNHNS; CDR2 reads SASEGT. The CDR3 region has the DNA TGTGCCAGCATTCTAGCGGGAACGAACATTCAGTACTTC. This gives the protein CASILAGTNIQYF.

The chain uses TRBV7-2 and TRBJ2-7; 10 bases match TRBD2. The CDR3 has 16 residues. V lost 4 bases and J lost 5; bases outside the gene matches: 11. Germline V lookup: CDR1 SGHTA, CDR2 FQGNSA. CDR3: CASSSGGVAGGNEQYF. The CDR3 coding sequence is TGTGCCAGCAGCTCGGGGGGGGTAGCGGGAGGTAACGAGCAGTACTTC.

The chain is built from TRBV6-1 and TRBJ2-1; D ambiguous. The CDR3 consists of 15 residues. The V end lost 7 bases, the J end lost 8 bases, and 21 bases lay between the germline ends. CDR1 MNHNS and CDR2 SASEGT come from the germline V gene. In nucleotides, the CDR3 is TGTGCCAGCACTTCCGTGATAACGGCAAGCGATGAGCAGTTCTTC. It encodes CASTSVITASDEQFF.

The chain combines TRBV28 with TRBJ1-3; D ambiguous. The germline CDR1 and CDR2 sequences are MDHEN and SYDVKM. V lost 3 bases and J lost 0, with 6 bases in between. CDR3 length: 14 amino acids. In DNA form, the CDR3 reads TGTGCCAGCAGTTTTCCGGCCTCTGGAAACACCATATATTTT. Translation: CASSFPASGNTIYF.

The J gene is TRBJ2-1, the V gene TRBV30; TRBD1 agrees at 7 bases. This CDR3 is 13 amino acids long. Trimming removed 8 bases from V and 6 bases from J; junction bases left unmatched: 10. Germline V CDR1 and CDR2: GTSNPN, SVGIG (reference sequence). The CDR3 region is CAGGQAPGNEQFF. DNA of the CDR3: TGTGCCGGAGGACAGGCCCCCGGCAATGAGCAGTTCTTC.

In the case of this clone: One junction end does not reproduce the germline sequence, and a read error may be involved. The V call is TRBV7-9, the J call TRBJ2-3, with D unclear. CDR3 length: 13 amino acids. Per germline, CDR1 SEHNR and CDR2 FQNEAQ (reference sequence). CDR3 in DNA: TGTGCCAGCAGCTTATCAGAGCGCAATGCCCCCCGCTTT. It yields the protein CASSLSERNAPRF.

A remark on this clone: At one boundary the junction diverges from the germline segment, which might be a read error. The rearrangement links TRBV6-1 to TRBJ2-1; 10 bases are a match to TRBD2. This CDR3 spans 13 amino acids. CDR1 is MNHNS and CDR2 is SASEGT in the germline V gene. The CDR3 region is CAGRTSGYNEQFF. CDR3 nucleotides: TGTGCCGGCAGGACTAGCGGTTACAATGAGCAGTTCTTC.

The DNA for the CDR3 is TGTGCCAGCAGTGACAACGGGATGGGAGAGACCCAGTACTTC. Translating gives CASSDNGMGETQYF. The genes are TRBV6-1 and TRBJ2-5; possibly TRBD2 for D (5 bases). Germline V lookup: CDR1 MNHNS, CDR2 SASEGT. Deletions cut 3 bases from V and 4 bases from J, with 12 bases between. The CDR3 length is 14 residues.

This sequence joins TRBV28 and TRBJ1-2; 8 bases match TRBD1. Germline V gives CDR1 MDHEN, CDR2 SYDVKM. Germline trimming cut 4 bases from V and 4 bases from J; bases unmatched to any gene: 2. The CDR3 is made up of 13 amino acids. The CDR3 DNA reads as TGTGCCAGCAGTTCAGGGGGCCTCTATGGCTACACCTTC. Its protein is CASSSGGLYGYTF.

This chain connects TRBV11-2 to TRBJ2-7, with TRBD2 matching over 9 bases. Per germline, CDR1 SGHAT and CDR2 FQNNGV. With 5 bases clipped from V and 0 bases from J, the junction kept 17 bases outside the gene matches. CDR3 size: 19 residues. Here the CDR3 DNA reads TGTGCCAGCAGCCCTGGAGGTACTAGCGGGCGCTGGAACTCCTACGAGCAGTACTTC. Translated: CASSPGGTSGRWNSYEQYF.